This TCR beta chain emerged from a study of blood T cells in healthy people across ages. Study overall: Capture via template switching afforded approximately one barcoded beta molecule per two T cells.

Germline lookup yields CDR1 MGHRA and CDR2 YSYEKL. V dropped 0 bases and J dropped 6; count of bases not matched to a gene: 10. The length of the CDR3 is 16 residues. With a J-beta primer mix and a sample-barcoded 5' primer, a second PCR ran roughly 6 to 11 cycles. One entry per CDR3 protein, called by TCRdb with MiXCR from the 5' RACE reads. The repertoire has some 930,000 distinct CDR3 sequences, around 29% of them found once; the top ten carry roughly a tenth. Study findings and constraints: Roughly linearly, TCR beta diversity per million T cells fell as age increased.

About this clonotype: The antigen is unknown.

The same specimen was also included in a second study, on T cells of mothers and their children. That paper adds: A few healthy Caucasian mothers and their six children donated.

This sequence joins TRBV4-1 and TRBJ2-7; 8 positions agree with TRBD1. Input material: blood. This TCR was sampled from a woman in her thirties or forties in good health. The CDR3 region is CASSQDSGQGVSEQYF. The CDR3 region has the DNA TGCGCCAGCAGCCAAGATTCAGGACAGGGAGTTTCCGAGCAGTACTTC.